The T cell receptor (beta chain) under discussion was sequenced for a study of blood T cell repertoires in COVID-19. About the research overall: Both acute and convalescent COVID-19 samples were obtained from the United States, Italy and Spain.

Each participant's cohort was designated according to participant-reported clinical history. Repertoires were generated with immunoSEQ multiplex PCR, while TCRdb's copy carries only in-frame clones and drops some. Of 200,000 or so clones listed, 85% to 90% were seen once; the top ten hold around 2%. The sequencing input was PBMCs or T cells enriched from blood (not recorded which). The sequence was collected from a woman between 40 and 55 years old with acute COVID-19.

The CDR3 nucleotides read TGTGCCAGCAGTATCAGGTGGGATGAGCAGTTCTTC. It codes for CASSIRWDEQFF. The chain recombines TRBV7-6 with TRBJ2-1; D is undetermined. The V end was cut by 6 bases, the J end by 8 bases, with 11 bases between. From germline, CDR1 is SGHVS and CDR2 FNYEAQ. The CDR3 has 12 residues.